This record looks at one T cell receptor beta chain sequence and its context. V was clipped by 4 bases and J by 4 bases, with 15 bases between them. CDR3 length: 15 amino acids. Germline values: CDR1 SGDLS, CDR2 YYNGEE. The data derive from a study of blood T cell repertoires in COVID-19. Study-wide context: The United States, Italy and Spain provided the acute and convalescent COVID-19 samples. The cDNA or gDNA used as material had been derived from T cells, B-cell-depleted T cells, or PBMCs.

As handled by the study authors: Nucleated cell counts were estimated from reference gene primer amplification. Repertoires were generated with immunoSEQ multiplex PCR, while TCRdb's copy carries only in-frame clones and drops some. D and trimming were read from the DNA, whereas the V and J calls and clone size are those reported in that table. The sample records 200,000 to 250,000 clones, around four fifths being singletons. The TCR originated in a woman older than 75 with acute or convalescent COVID-19. The chain is built from TRBV9 and TRBJ1-3, with a weak D call TRBD1 (6 bases). The sequencing input was peripheral blood. In nucleotides, the CDR3 is TGTGCCAGCAGCCCAACCCGGGGACAAGGAAACACCATATATTTT. Protein sequence: CASSPTRGQGNTIYF.